This entry concerns a single T cell receptor beta chain. Its antigen remains unidentified. Individuals with ophthalmopathy presented a Clinical Activity Score of at least 3, a NOSPECS grade of at least 4 and a duration under 3 months. Cells are PBMCs isolated from around 9.4 ml of fresh blood. Germline lookup yields CDR1 SQVTM and CDR2 ANQGSEA. This CDR3 has 13 residues. J gave up 1 base and V 5 bases, and 4 bases lay outside the gene matches. These data belong to a study of T cells in Graves' hyperthyroidism and ophthalmopathy. Amplified TCR beta CDR3 regions derived from RNA transcripts. The TCR CDR3 was amplified in a first-round RT-PCR using the HTBI primer set. TCRdb recomputed calls from the multiplex PCR reads with MiXCR, one row per CDR3 protein. Altogether about 300,000 distinct CDR3 sequences are present, roughly 19% being singletons, with the ten largest covering 39%. General observations from the study: Most clonotypes that expanded in the thyroid above 0.001 also showed up in blood. Ophthalmopathy got predicted by the model a median about six months before its onset.

The sample consisted of blood. The rearrangement uses TRBV29-1 and TRBJ1-1; TRBD1 agrees at 7 bases. The TCR originated in a man in his fifties or sixties with Graves' ophthalmopathy. Here the CDR3 DNA reads TGCAGCGTTCAGGGGGGCGGGAACACTGAAGCTTTCTTT. Translation gives CSVQGGGNTEAFF.